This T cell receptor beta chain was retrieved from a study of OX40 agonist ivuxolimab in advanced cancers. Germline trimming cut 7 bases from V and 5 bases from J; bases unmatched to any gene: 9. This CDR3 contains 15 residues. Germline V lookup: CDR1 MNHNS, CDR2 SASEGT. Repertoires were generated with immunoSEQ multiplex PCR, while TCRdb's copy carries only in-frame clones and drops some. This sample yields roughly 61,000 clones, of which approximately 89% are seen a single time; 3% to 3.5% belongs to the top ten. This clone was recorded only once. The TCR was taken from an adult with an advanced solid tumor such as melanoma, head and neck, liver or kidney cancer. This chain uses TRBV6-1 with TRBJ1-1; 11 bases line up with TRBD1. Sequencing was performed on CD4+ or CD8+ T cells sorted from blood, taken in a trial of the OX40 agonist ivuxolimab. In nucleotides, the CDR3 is TGTGCCAGCACACTTATGGGACAGGGGGAGACTGAAGCTTTCTTT. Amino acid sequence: CASTLMGQGETEAFF.